This entry describes one T cell receptor beta chain. The sample is drawn from a study of cytomegalovirus exposure and HLA in healthy donors. Looked up from germline, CDR1 is MDHEN and CDR2 is SYDVKM. There are 13 residues in the CDR3. Trimming shortened V by 3 bases and J by 1 base, and 7 bases separated the two germline ends. Generated by immunoSEQ multiplex PCR, the TCRdb table keeps only in-frame clones and is missing some. In the table there are some 130,000 clones, around four fifths of which are singletons. The rearrangement joins TRBV28 to TRBJ2-7; no firm D call. The source of this sequence is a man aged 25 to 45 in good health and CMV-seropositive. Sequenced input: PBMCs. The CDR3 loop reads CASSFQDSYEQYF. The CDR3 DNA sequence: TGTGCCAGCAGTTTCCAGGATTCCTACGAGCAGTACTTC.